A single TCR beta chain is shown here with its context. The record originates from a study of T-cell memory formation after mild COVID-19. TCRdb re-derived calls from the 5' RACE reads in MiXCR, one entry per CDR3 protein. This table has a few hundred thousand distinct CDR3 sequences, more than 15% appearing once. Germline V lookup: CDR1 MNHNY, CDR2 SVGAGI (reference sequence). The CDR3 contains 21 residues. V gave up 2 bases and J gave up 7 bases; unmatched junction bases: 18. The material sequenced was PBMCs or a T cell subset sorted from them (not recorded which). This sequence originates from a man between 18 and 29 years old who had mild COVID-19 (a few samples of this study predate the infection). Cell type and time point are not known. This sequence joins TRBV6-6 and TRBJ2-2; 14 bases are a match to TRBD2. The chain's CDR3 is CASSYIQGRRLAGGLNGELFF. In nucleotides, the CDR3 is TGTGCCAGCAGTTACATACAGGGGCGCCGACTAGCGGGGGGGCTTAACGGGGAGCTGTTTTTT.